Following are 29 T cell receptor beta chains from one sample sequenced in a study of T cell changes during pregnancy in multiple sclerosis. Repertoires were generated with immunoSEQ multiplex PCR, while TCRdb's copy carries only in-frame clones and drops some. The sample consists of 75,000 to 95,000 clones, roughly 93% of them appearing once. The starting material was peripheral blood, obtained in the second trimester of pregnancy. The receptors were sampled from a female donor with multiple sclerosis, enrolled in a pregnancy study.

This clone was seen just once. V is TRBV27 and J is TRBJ1-1; possibly TRBD1 for D (6 bases). The germline gives CDR1 MNHEY, CDR2 SMNVEV (reference sequence). V shed 3 bases and J shed 0 bases, with 14 bases lying between them. The CDR3 consists of 16 residues. The CDR3, as DNA: TGTGCCAGCAGTTTCGACAGGACTCTTATGAACACTGAAGCTTTCTTT. This gives the protein CASSFDRTLMNTEAFF.

CDR3 DNA sequence: TGCGCCAGCAGCTTGGGCCTAAGCACAGACGCCTACAATGAGCAGTTCTTC. Translating gives CASSLGLSTDAYNEQFF. The genes are TRBV5-1 and TRBJ2-1, with D unclear. V was pared by 0 bases and J by 2 bases, with 15 bases between. Germline CDR1 SGHRS, CDR2 YFSETQ. The CDR3 totals 17 residues.

J is TRBJ2-7 and V is TRBV9, with 10 bases identical to TRBD2. This CDR3 is built from 13 residues. V was pared by 4 bases and J by 6 bases, with 4 bases of the junction left unmatched. From germline, CDR1 is SGDLS and CDR2 YYNGEE. This CDR3 is CASSRSGGREQYF. In DNA, the CDR3 is TGTGCCAGCAGCCGTAGCGGGGGGCGCGAGCAGTACTTC. Variable domain in full (rest from reference TRBV9 and TRBJ2-7): DSGVTQTPKHLITATGQRVTLRCSPRSGDLSVYWYQQSLDQGLQFLIQYYNGEERAKGNILERFSAQQFPDLHSELNLSSLELGDSALYFCASSRSGGREQYFGPGTRLTVT.

V and J are TRBV2 and TRBJ2-3, with TRBD2 identical over 9 bases. Germline CDR1 is SNHLY and CDR2 is FYNNEI. The CDR3 has 17 residues. The J segment lost 8 bases and the V segment lost 2 bases, leaving 14 bases of the junction unmatched. The CDR3 nucleotides read TGTGCCAGCAGTGAAACCCCGAGTCGGGCGGGGGGGTTTACGCAGTATTTT. It yields the protein CASSETPSRAGGFTQYF. Based on the CDR3 plus reference TRBV2 and TRBJ2-3, the full variable domain is EPEVTQTPSHQVTQMGQEVILRCVPISNHLYFYWYRQILGQKVEFLVSFYNNEISEKSEIFDDQFSVERPDGSNFTLKIRSTKLEDSAMYFCASSETPSRAGGFTQYFGPGTRLTVL.

This rearrangement joins TRBV11-2 to TRBJ1-6, with D perhaps TRBD1 (5 bases). The germline V gene has CDR1 SGHAT and CDR2 FQNNGV. The CDR3 totals 14 residues. Trimming cost V 1 base and J 8 bases, with 9 bases left between them. CDR3 residues: CASSLGGGDSPLHF. The CDR3 coding sequence is TGTGCCAGCAGCTTAGGGGGCGGGGATTCACCCCTCCACTTT.

V is TRBV6-1 and J is TRBJ1-3; unclear D gene. Trimming pared 7 bases from V and 2 bases from J, leaving 9 bases between. The CDR3 length is 13 residues. Germline loops: CDR1 MNHNS, CDR2 SASEGT. The DNA for the CDR3 is TGTGCCAGCACCTCCAGTCCTGGAAACACCATATATTTT. Amino acid sequence: CASTSSPGNTIYF.

This clone showed up just a few times. This chain uses TRBV29-1 with TRBJ1-1, with 7 positions matching TRBD1. The CDR3 length is 13 residues. CDR1 and CDR2 (germline): SQVTM, ANQGSEA. V dropped 7 bases and J dropped 3; count of bases not matched to a gene: 8. The CDR3 coding sequence is TGCAGCGGATCCCGGGACAGTTACACTGAAGCTTTCTTT. Translated: CSGSRDSYTEAFF.

This clone was seen just once. The chain carries TRBV28 and TRBJ1-5; D perhaps matches TRBD1 (6 bases). Germline CDR1 MDHEN, CDR2 SYDVKM. V dropped 4 bases and J dropped 11 bases, with 15 bases sitting between them. The CDR3 consists of 13 residues. The DNA of the CDR3 is TGTGCCAGCAGTTCAGGGGTCCCCCCGTCCCAGCATTTT. Protein sequence: CASSSGVPPSQHF.

The V and J genes are TRBV6-5 and TRBJ1-5, with a possible D match to TRBD1 (6 bases). Trimming removed 2 bases from V and 7 bases from J, with 12 bases in between. Germline CDR1 MNHEY, CDR2 SVGAGI. This CDR3 is 14 amino acids long. CDR3: CASSYRRGGQPQHF. The CDR3 DNA reads as TGTGCCAGCAGTTACCGCAGGGGTGGGCAGCCCCAGCATTTT.

The V and J genes are TRBV5-1 and TRBJ2-2, with 9 positions matching TRBD2. Germline V gene data show CDR1 as SGHRS and CDR2 as YFSETQ. Trimming removed 3 bases from V and 0 bases from J; junction bases left unmatched: 18. The CDR3 has 21 amino acids. This CDR3 is CASSWDHSGGAKKTNTGELFF. CDR3 nucleotides: TGCGCCAGCAGCTGGGATCATAGCGGGGGAGCGAAAAAAACGAACACCGGGGAGCTGTTTTTT.

This clone was seen a single time. The chain employs TRBV9 and TRBJ2-1; 12 bases line up with TRBD2. The CDR3 is made up of 15 amino acids. J was trimmed by 12 bases and V by 3 bases; bases with no gene match: 10. Germline V gene lookup returns CDR1 SGDLS and CDR2 YYNGEE. CDR3 residues: CASSAGASGGAVQFF. CDR3 DNA sequence: TGTGCCAGCAGCGCGGGGGCTAGCGGGGGGGCCGTGCAGTTCTTC.

This clone occurred once. V is TRBV7-6 and J is TRBJ2-7; 7 bases match TRBD1. Germline CDR1 SGHVS, CDR2 FNYEAQ. After removal of 4 bases from V and 2 bases from J, the junction contained 5 bases not matched to a gene. This CDR3 region has 14 residues. The CDR3 here is CASSSTGTAYEQYF. The CDR3 bases are TGTGCCAGCAGCTCCACCGGGACAGCCTACGAGCAGTACTTC.

The chain carries TRBV18 and TRBJ2-3, with no clear D. The CDR3 consists of 11 residues. Germline V gene lookup returns CDR1 KGHSH and CDR2 LQKENI. The germline V and J ends were trimmed by 8 bases and 5 bases, with 8 bases remaining between them. CDR3 sequence reads: CASATGDTQYF. The CDR3 bases are TGTGCCAGCGCGACGGGAGATACGCAGTATTTT.

The CDR3 region has the DNA TGTGCCAGCAGTTTAAGGGCAGGAGGCTCCCTAAGAACTTACGAGCAGTACTTC. This gives the protein CASSLRAGGSLRTYEQYF. The chain uses TRBV27 and TRBJ2-7; D perhaps matches TRBD2 (5 bases). This CDR3 has 18 amino acids. Germline V gene sequence: CDR1 MNHEY, CDR2 SMNVEV (reference sequence). The germline V and J ends were trimmed by 2 bases and 4 bases, with 24 bases remaining between them.

V is TRBV5-4 and J is TRBJ2-1, with 9 bases aligning to TRBD2. The V segment lost 0 bases and the J segment 10 bases; nucleotides outside the gene matches: 8. Germline CDR1 and CDR2: SGHNT and YYREEE (reference sequence). This CDR3 region has 15 residues. Written as DNA, the CDR3 is TGTGCCAGCAGCTTGGATGCGGGGGGGGTTAGGGAGCAGTTCTTC. This translates into CASSLDAGGVREQFF.

This chain connects TRBV12-2 to TRBJ2-2; TRBD1, the table's D call, lacks a check against the DNA. TRBV12-2 is a documented pseudogene. The CDR3 totals 17 residues. This CDR3 reads CASRVKGTPDPTGELFF. In nucleotides, the CDR3 is TGTGCAAGTCGCGTAAAAGGGACACCGGATCCCACCGGGGAGCTGTTTTTT.

The rearrangement joins TRBV19 to TRBJ1-1, with a possible D match to TRBD1 (6 bases). Germline lookup yields CDR1 LNHDA and CDR2 SQIVND (reference sequence). This CDR3 region has 14 residues. CDR3 amino acids: CALNEGGGFTEAFF. In DNA, the CDR3 is TGTGCTTTGAACGAGGGGGGGGGATTCACTGAAGCTTTCTTT.

J is TRBJ1-2 and V is TRBV7-3, with 9 bases fitting TRBD1. The CDR3 contains 14 residues. CDR1 is SGHTA and CDR2 is FQGTGA in the germline V gene. Trimming cost V 5 bases and J 8 bases; bases outside gene matches: 9. The CDR3 loop reads CASSAGTGHEGYTF. DNA for the CDR3: TGTGCCAGCAGCGCCGGGACAGGGCATGAAGGCTACACCTTC.

This sequence joins TRBV5-1 and TRBJ2-1; 7 nucleotides line up with TRBD2. V trimming: 1 base; J trimming: 5 bases; junction bases outside the gene matches: 6. The CDR3 is 15 amino acids. Germline CDR1 reads SGHRS; CDR2 reads YFSETQ. CDR3: CASSLSAGTHNEQFF. The CDR3 nucleotides read TGCGCCAGCAGCTTGTCAGCGGGGACTCACAATGAGCAGTTCTTC.

V is TRBV19 and J is TRBJ1-5; tentative D call: TRBD1 (5 bases). The V end lost 1 base, the J end lost 4 bases, and 17 bases lay between the germline ends. Per the germline V gene, CDR1 is LNHDA and CDR2 is SQIVND (reference sequence). The CDR3 covers 17 residues. This CDR3 is CASSIVLGASLNQPQHF. In nucleotides, the CDR3 is TGTGCCAGTAGTATAGTGTTAGGGGCATCGCTAAATCAGCCCCAGCATTTT. Based on the CDR3 plus reference TRBV19 and TRBJ1-5, the full variable domain is DGGITQSPKYLFRKEGQNVTLSCEQNLNHDAMYWYRQDPGQGLRLIYYSQIVNDFQKGDIAEGYSVSREKKESFPLTVTSAQKNPTAFYLCASSIVLGASLNQPQHFGDGTRLSIL.

The genes are TRBV4-2 and TRBJ1-1, with TRBD1 matching over 8 bases. This CDR3 region has 17 residues. CDR1 LGHNA and CDR2 YNFKEQ come from the germline V gene. Germline trimming cut 6 bases from V and 0 bases from J; bases unmatched to any gene: 12. CDR3 coding DNA: TGTGCCAGCAGTACGACAGGGGAGGACTCGATGAACACTGAAGCTTTCTTT. It yields the protein CASSTTGEDSMNTEAFF.

The chain joins TRBV27 to TRBJ1-5; 10 positions agree with TRBD1. CDR1 MNHEY and CDR2 SMNVEV come from the germline V gene (reference sequence). The CDR3 consists of 19 residues. V lost 0 bases, J lost 10 bases, and 18 bases stayed unmatched. The chain's CDR3 is CASSLSTGDRGEVVRPQHF. The DNA of the CDR3 is TGTGCCAGCAGTTTATCAACCGGGGACAGGGGAGAAGTCGTCCGACCCCAGCATTTT.

The rearrangement links TRBV1 to TRBJ1-5; the table's D call TRBD1 went unverified against the DNA. TRBV1 is a pseudogene locus. The CDR3 consists of 15 residues. This CDR3 is CTSSQTDRGYQPQHF. In DNA form, the CDR3 reads TGCACCAGCAGCCAGACCGACAGGGGCTATCAGCCCCAGCATTTT.

The chain couples TRBV6-1 to TRBJ2-7, with D possibly TRBD1 on 6 matching bases. The CDR3 contains 16 residues. CDR1 and CDR2 (germline): MNHNS, SASEGT. V lost 0 bases and J lost 4, with 16 bases in between. Here the CDR3 reads CASSEALEGTLYEQYF. The DNA of the CDR3 is TGTGCCAGCAGTGAAGCGCTCGAGGGGACACTTTACGAGCAGTACTTC.

This clone is a singleton in its sample. The rearrangement joins TRBV18 to TRBJ1-5; no reliable D call. Trimming left V 2 bases short and J 5 bases short, with 7 bases between. Germline CDR1 and CDR2: KGHSH and LQKENI. The CDR3 is 13 amino acids. CDR3 sequence: CASSPGQDQPQHF. CDR3 sequence (DNA): TGTGCCAGCTCACCAGGGCAGGATCAGCCCCAGCATTTT.

Here the CDR3 reads CASSFSSGAPYNEQFF. The CDR3 DNA reads TGTGCCAGCAGTTTCTCCAGCGGGGCCCCCTACAATGAGCAGTTCTTC. The gene calls are TRBV6-5 and TRBJ2-1, with 7 positions matching TRBD2. This CDR3 contains 16 residues. The V gene's germline CDR1 is MNHEY and CDR2 SVGAGI. The trim removed 4 bases at V and 2 bases at J, leaving 8 bases unmatched.

This clone was detected only a few times. The rearrangement uses TRBV2 and TRBJ1-6, with 7 bases aligning to TRBD1. This CDR3 is 17 amino acids long. Germline CDR1 SNHLY, CDR2 FYNNEI. V was clipped by 9 bases and J by 0 bases; unmatched bases: 11. The DNA of the CDR3 is TGTGCCAGGACTTGGGACAGCGAAAGCTCCTATAATTCACCCCTCCACTTT. It encodes CARTWDSESSYNSPLHF.

This chain uses TRBV5-1 with TRBJ2-7, with TRBD2 identical over 12 bases. Trimming cost V 4 bases and J 2 bases; bases outside gene matches: 4. Germline-derived CDR1 and CDR2 are SGHRS and YFSETQ. This CDR3 is 15 amino acids long. The CDR3: CASSILAGGTYEQYF. The CDR3 coding sequence is TGCGCCAGCAGCATCCTAGCGGGAGGGACCTACGAGCAGTACTTC.

V gene TRBV6-5 combines with J gene TRBJ2-1; 11 nucleotides align to TRBD1. From germline, CDR1 is MNHEY and CDR2 SVGAGI. The CDR3 is 15 residues long. After removal of 2 bases from V and 6 bases from J, the junction contained 3 bases not matched to a gene. CDR3 sequence (DNA): TGTGCCAGCAGTTACGATGGGACAGGGGGCAATGAGCAGTTCTTC. Translated, it gives CASSYDGTGGNEQFF.